The clone carrying this TCR beta chain was counted many times. The antigen remains undetermined. CDR3 length equals 14 residues. CDR1 ENHRY and CDR2 SYGVKD come from the germline V gene. V lost 8 bases to trimming and J lost 6 bases, with 19 bases between them. The sample is drawn from a study of PD-1 blockade in classical Hodgkin lymphoma. Study in general: Every 2 weeks, patients had 3 mg/kg nivolumab intravenously.

Notes on the study in general: Baseline diversity was lower in partial responders and progressors than complete responders. Reports described newly diagnosed patients as having lower baseline TCR diversity than healthy donors. Repertoires differed for reasons still undefined, possibly disease activity or prior therapy.

Every patient relapsed after autologous stem cell transplantation, and brentuximab vedotin exposure varied. TCRdb's table, derived via immunoSEQ multiplex PCR, lists solely in-frame clones and lacks some. Of roughly 150,000 clones in the sample, approximately 72% were seen once. The J gene is TRBJ1-1, the V gene TRBV10-3, with D possibly TRBD1 on 6 matching bases. Source: peripheral blood mononuclear cells (PBMCs), taken before the second cycle of nivolumab. The source is a human donor with classical Hodgkin lymphoma. CDR3 DNA: TGTGCCATCGGCTTAAAACAGGGTAATCCTGAAGCTTTCTTT. Translating it yields CAIGLKQGNPEAFF.